The T cell receptor beta chain described here comes from a study of T cells after somatic rescue of genetic block. Data came from immunoSEQ multiplex PCR; TCRdb stores just in-frame clones and leaves some out. The table shows fewer than 150,000 clones, with over 80% occurring only once. V lost 2 bases and J lost 2; bases outside the gene matches: 5. Germline V CDR1 and CDR2: ENHRY, SYGVKD. The CDR3 covers 16 residues. This sequence joins TRBV10-3 and TRBJ2-4; 8 bases line up with TRBD1. The sequencing input was peripheral blood mononuclear cells (PBMCs). The TCR was taken from a woman between 18 and 30 years old. This CDR3 reads CAISEAQGATKNIQYF. The CDR3, as DNA: TGTGCCATCAGTGAGGCGCAGGGGGCGACCAAAAACATTCAGTACTTC.